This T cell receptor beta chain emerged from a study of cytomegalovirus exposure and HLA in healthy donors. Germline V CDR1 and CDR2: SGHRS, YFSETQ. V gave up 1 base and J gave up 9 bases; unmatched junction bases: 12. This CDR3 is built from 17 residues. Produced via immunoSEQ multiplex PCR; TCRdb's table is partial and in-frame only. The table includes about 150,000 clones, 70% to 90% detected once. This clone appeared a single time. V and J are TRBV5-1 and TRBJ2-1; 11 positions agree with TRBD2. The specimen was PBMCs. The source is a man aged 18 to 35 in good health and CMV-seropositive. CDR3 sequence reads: CASSLSTFSGRAGEQFF. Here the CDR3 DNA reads TGCGCCAGCAGCTTGTCCACATTTAGCGGGAGGGCCGGTGAGCAGTTCTTC.